What follows are 19 T cell receptor beta chains derived from one specimen sequenced in a study of cytomegalovirus exposure and HLA in healthy donors. The PCR used 60 Vbeta and 13 Jbeta primers. Here immunoSEQ multiplex PCR was the method, and the copy in TCRdb shows in-frame clones only, minus some. This table holds some 65,000 clones, over 50% found once. Specimen: PBMCs. All receptors come from a man aged 25-45 years in good health and CMV-seronegative.

The V gene is TRBV10-3, the J gene TRBJ1-1; D unresolved. In germline, CDR1 is ENHRY, CDR2 SYGVKD. V lost 6 bases to trimming and J lost 3 bases, with 11 bases between them. This CDR3 comprises 13 residues. CDR3 sequence reads: CAISELVDTEAFF. In DNA form, the CDR3 reads TGTGCCATCAGCGAACTCGTGGACACTGAAGCTTTCTTT.

The rearrangement uses TRBV6-6 and TRBJ2-7; 11 nucleotides line up with TRBD1. This CDR3 comprises 13 residues. Per the germline V gene, CDR1 is MNHNY and CDR2 is SVGAGI (reference sequence). The V segment lost 7 bases and the J segment 7 bases; nucleotides outside the gene matches: 6. The chain's CDR3 is CASTGTGGWEQYF. CDR3 sequence (DNA): TGTGCCAGCACCGGGACAGGGGGTTGGGAGCAGTACTTC.

V is TRBV11-2 and J is TRBJ2-3, with 14 bases lining up with TRBD2. J gave up 2 bases and V 4 bases, and 5 bases lay outside the gene matches. CDR3 size: 17 residues. Germline loops: CDR1 SGHAT, CDR2 FQNNGV. The CDR3 nucleotides read TGTGCCAGCAGCTGGACTAGCGGGGGGTTGAACACAGATACGCAGTATTTT. As protein: CASSWTSGGLNTDTQYF. The whole variable domain, filled in from reference TRBV11-2 and TRBJ2-3, reads EAGVAQSPRYKIIEKRQSVAFWCNPISGHATLYWYQQILGQGPKLLIQFQNNGVVDDSQLPKDRFSAERLKGVDSTLKIQPAKLEDSAVYLCASSWTSGGLNTDTQYFGPGTRLTVL.

This chain connects TRBV6-5 to TRBJ1-1; D call uncertain. Trimming left V 11 bases short and J 1 base short, with 11 bases between. Germline V gene data show CDR1 as MNHEY and CDR2 as SVGAGI. The CDR3 runs to 12 residues. CDR3 sequence (DNA): TGTGCCGTCCGGGGTAGGAACACTGAAGCTTTCTTT. It encodes CAVRGRNTEAFF.

The rearrangement joins TRBV6-1 to TRBJ2-1; 7 bases match TRBD2. Trimming took 2 bases from V and 6 from J; bases not matched to a gene: 25. Germline lookup yields CDR1 MNHNS and CDR2 SASEGT. The CDR3 covers 21 residues. The DNA for the CDR3 is TGTGCCAGCAGTGAACTTCCGGGGGGTTTGGGTTTGGGCGGCCTTCTCAATGAGCAGTTCTTC. It encodes CASSELPGGLGLGGLLNEQFF.

This chain links TRBV6-5 with TRBJ1-1, with no clear D. Germline lookup yields CDR1 MNHEY and CDR2 SVGAGI. This CDR3 region has 13 residues. Between the trimmed V and J ends, which lost 2 bases and 2 bases, there was a span of 6 bases. The CDR3 here is CASSYGENTEAFF. The CDR3 DNA is TGTGCCAGCAGTTACGGAGAAAACACTGAAGCTTTCTTT.

The rearrangement joins TRBV6-5 to TRBJ1-1, with D maybe TRBD1 (6 bases). The CDR3 contains 15 residues. V gave up 5 bases and J gave up 1 base, with 14 bases separating them. The germline V gene encodes CDR1 MNHEY and CDR2 SVGAGI. CDR3 nucleotides: TGTGCCAGCAGTCACCGAGGGGGTCGGAACACTGAAGCTTTCTTT. As protein: CASSHRGGRNTEAFF.

This clone occurred a few times. V gene TRBV29-1 combines with J gene TRBJ2-7, with a weak D call TRBD2 (7 bases). CDR3 length equals 14 residues. V was pared by 4 bases and J by 3 bases, with 16 bases between. CDR1 SQVTM and CDR2 ANQGSEA come from the germline V gene. CDR3 sequence: CSVVRRGGYYEQYF. CDR3 bases: TGCAGCGTTGTACGGAGGGGGGGGTACTACGAGCAGTACTTC.

CDR3 coding DNA: TGTGCCAGCAGCTTGGGTTCAGACAGCTCCTACAATGAGCAGTTCTTC. Its translation is CASSLGSDSSYNEQFF. V and J are TRBV5-4 and TRBJ2-1, with D maybe TRBD1 (5 bases). CDR3 length equals 16 residues. The V and J ends lost 0 bases and 0 bases respectively, with 10 bases between them. Germline V CDR1 and CDR2: SGHNT, YYREEE (reference sequence).

In this sample, this clone turned up a few times. Written as DNA, the CDR3 is TGTGCCAGCAGCCAATCTGGACAGGGGGATTCACCCCTCCACTTT. Translation: CASSQSGQGDSPLHF. The V and J genes are TRBV4-2 and TRBJ1-6, with 10 positions matching TRBD1. In germline, CDR1 is LGHNA, CDR2 YNFKEQ. V was pared by 2 bases and J by 8 bases, with 3 bases of the junction left unmatched. CDR3 length: 15 residues.

This clone was detected a few times. This chain uses TRBV5-4 with TRBJ2-3, with D possibly matching TRBD2 (6 bases). The CDR3 spans 16 residues. Germline V CDR1 and CDR2: SGHNT, YYREEE (reference sequence). V was pared by 2 bases and J by 6 bases, with 19 bases between. The CDR3 DNA sequence: TGTGCCAGCAGCTTTGGGGCGGGGACCGACCTCGATACGCAGTATTTT. Encoded protein: CASSFGAGTDLDTQYF.

This clone has more than one count but fewer than ten. The V call is TRBV4-1, the J call TRBJ2-5; TRBD2 matches 8 bases. The V and J ends lost 0 bases and 5 bases, in that order; junction bases with no gene match: 14. CDR1 is MGHRA, CDR2 YSYEKL, per germline. The CDR3 is made up of 18 amino acids. The CDR3 region is CASSQEERSGGPMETQYF. CDR3 nucleotide sequence: TGCGCCAGCAGCCAAGAGGAGCGTTCGGGGGGGCCGATGGAGACCCAGTACTTC.

The chain links TRBV5-4 to TRBJ2-5; possible D gene TRBD1, 7 bases. This CDR3 spans 13 amino acids. Trimming shortened V by 6 bases and J by 0 bases, and 9 bases separated the two germline ends. The germline gives CDR1 SGHNT, CDR2 YYREEE (reference sequence). CDR3 in amino acids: CASTRGDQETQYF. The DNA for the CDR3 is TGTGCCAGCACCAGGGGGGACCAAGAGACCCAGTACTTC. The full variable domain, rest sourced from reference TRBV5-4 and TRBJ2-5, is ETGVTQSPTHLIKTRGQQVTLRCSSQSGHNTVSWYQQALGQGPQFIFQYYREEENGRGNFPPRFSGLQFPNYSSELNVNALELDDSALYLCASTRGDQETQYFGPGTRLLVL.

The V call is TRBV7-9, the J call TRBJ2-2; TRBD2 matches 12 bases. J gave up 4 bases and V 4 bases, and 7 bases lay outside the gene matches. Germline V lookup: CDR1 SEHNR, CDR2 FQNEAQ (reference sequence). This CDR3 comprises 17 residues. The CDR3 protein is CASSYGLAGRGTGELFF. The CDR3 bases are TGTGCCAGCAGCTATGGACTAGCGGGGCGGGGCACCGGGGAGCTGTTTTTT.

This CDR3 is CASSFQDRGEQYF. CDR3 sequence (DNA): TGTGCCAGCAGTTTCCAGGACAGGGGGGAGCAGTACTTC. The chain uses TRBV27 and TRBJ2-7, with 10 bases matching TRBD1. Germline V lookup: CDR1 MNHEY, CDR2 SMNVEV (reference sequence). Losses at the gene ends were 3 bases for V and 7 bases for J; bases not matched to a gene: 3. The CDR3 sequence is 13 residues long.

In nucleotides, the CDR3 is TGTGCCAGCAGTGACCGGGACAGTCGAAATGAGCAGTTCTTC. As protein: CASSDRDSRNEQFF. The chain has TRBV6-1 and TRBJ2-1; 7 nucleotides line up with TRBD1. Trimming took 3 bases from V and 7 from J; bases not matched to a gene: 6. The germline V gene encodes CDR1 MNHNS and CDR2 SASEGT. This CDR3 comprises 14 residues.

The gene calls are TRBV14 and TRBJ1-1; no clear D. Germline V gene lookup returns CDR1 SGHDN and CDR2 FVKESK. The CDR3 length is 13 residues. Trimming pared 6 bases from V and 5 bases from J, leaving 13 bases between. CDR3 residues: CASSLSRGTEAFF. In DNA, the CDR3 is TGTGCCAGCAGTCTTAGTCGGGGAACTGAAGCTTTCTTT.

This clone appeared a few times. The chain recombines TRBV7-9 with TRBJ1-6; no firm D call. This CDR3 has 14 residues. V was clipped by 5 bases and J by 5 bases, with 10 bases between them. CDR1 and CDR2 from the germline V gene are SEHNR and FQNEAQ (reference sequence). As DNA, the CDR3 is TGTGCCAGCAGCCGGGGAGGGAATAATTCACCCCTCCACTTT. Translated, it gives CASSRGGNNSPLHF.

To note about this clone: At one end the junction does not follow the germline gene, possibly because of a read error. The rearrangement links TRBV2 to TRBJ1-5; perhaps TRBD1 as D (6 bases). The germline V gene encodes CDR1 SNHLY and CDR2 FYNNEI. The CDR3 totals 13 residues. The CDR3 reads CARRRQENQPQHF. The DNA for the CDR3 is TGTGCCCGCAGGCGACAGGAAAATCAGCCCCAGCATTTT.